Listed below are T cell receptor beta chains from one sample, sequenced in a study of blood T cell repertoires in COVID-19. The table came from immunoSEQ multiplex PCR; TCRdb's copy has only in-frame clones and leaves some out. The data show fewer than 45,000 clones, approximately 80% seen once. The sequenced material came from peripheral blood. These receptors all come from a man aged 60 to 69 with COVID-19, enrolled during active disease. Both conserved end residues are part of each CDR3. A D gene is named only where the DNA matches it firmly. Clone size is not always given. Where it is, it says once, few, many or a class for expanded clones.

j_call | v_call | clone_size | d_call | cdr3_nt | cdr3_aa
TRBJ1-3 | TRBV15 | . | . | TGTGCCACCAGCAGACAGATCCTCAGCTCTGGAAACACCATATATTTT | CATSRQILSSGNTIYF
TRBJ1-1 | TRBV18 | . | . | TGTGCCAGTTACAGGCTGAACACTGAAGCTTTCTTT | CASYRLNTEAFF
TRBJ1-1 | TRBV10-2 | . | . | TGCGCCAGCAGTCAAGGAGGAATAGCTTTCTTT | CASSQGGIAFF
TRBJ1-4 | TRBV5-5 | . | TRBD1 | TGTGCCAGCAGTGAGGGACAGCCTAATGAAAAACTGTTTTTT | CASSEGQPNEKLFF
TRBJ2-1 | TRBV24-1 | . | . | TGTGCCACCAGTCGCAGTTCCAATGAGCAGTTCTTC | CATSRSSNEQFF
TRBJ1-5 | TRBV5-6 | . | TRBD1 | TGTGCCAGCAGCTCCGGGACAGGGGGCAATCAGCCCCAGCATTTT | CASSSGTGGNQPQHF
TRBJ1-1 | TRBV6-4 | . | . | TGTGCCAGCAGTGAGGCCCCCGGGGTGGGTGCTTTCTTT | CASSEAPGVGAFF
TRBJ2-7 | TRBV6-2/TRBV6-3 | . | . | TGTGCCAGCAGCCGGGGACAAAACGTACGCTTGGAGCAGTACTTC | CASSRGQNVRLEQYF
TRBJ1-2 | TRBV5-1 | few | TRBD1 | TGCGCCAGCAGCCATGACGGGACAGGTGGCTACACCTTC | CASSHDGTGGYTF
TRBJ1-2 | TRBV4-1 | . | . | TGCGCCAGCAGCGCAGGAGGGGCGCGGGTCGGCTACACCTTC | CASSAGGARVGYTF
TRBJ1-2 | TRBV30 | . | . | TGTGCCTGGAGTGTACCGGGGGGGCAGGTTGGCTACACCTTC | CAWSVPGGQVGYTF
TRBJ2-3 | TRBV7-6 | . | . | TGTGCCAGCAGCTCCCGACAGGGAGGAAGCACAGATACGCAGTATTTT | CASSSRQGGSTDTQYF
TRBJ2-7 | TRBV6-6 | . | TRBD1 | TGTGCCAGCAGTTCCAGGGGGGAGCAGTACTTC | CASSSRGEQYF
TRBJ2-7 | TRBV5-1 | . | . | TGCGCCAGCAGCAGGGGGCGGGGCGGGAAACTTTACGAGCAGTACTTC | CASSRGRGGKLYEQYF
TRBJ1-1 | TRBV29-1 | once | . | TGCAGCGTTGCGTACAGGGAGAACACTGAAGCTTTCTTT | CSVAYRENTEAFF
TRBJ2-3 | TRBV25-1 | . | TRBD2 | TGTGCCAGTCGGACTAGCGGGAGGTCAGATACGCAGTATTTT | CASRTSGRSDTQYF
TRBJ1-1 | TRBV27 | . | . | TGTGCCAGCAGTTTATCACGGGGGGTTGAAGCTTTCTTT | CASSLSRGVEAFF
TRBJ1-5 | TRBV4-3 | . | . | TGCGCCAGCAGCCAAGACGGCAGGAGCAATCAGCCCCAGCATTTT | CASSQDGRSNQPQHF
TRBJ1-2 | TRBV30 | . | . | TGTGCCTGGAGCCGGGAGCCGGCAAGCTATGGCTACACCTTC | CAWSREPASYGYTF
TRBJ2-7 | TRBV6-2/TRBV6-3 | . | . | TGTGCCAGCAGTTACCTGGACAGCTCCTACGAGCAGTACTTC | CASSYLDSSYEQYF
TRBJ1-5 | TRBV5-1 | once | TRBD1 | TGCGCCAGCAGCATAGGACAGGCGGGTCAGCCCCAGCATTTT | CASSIGQAGQPQHF
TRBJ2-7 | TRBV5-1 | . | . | TGCGCCAGCAGCTTTAACCAGGCCTACGAGCAGTACTTC | CASSFNQAYEQYF
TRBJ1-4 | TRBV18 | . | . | TGTGCCAGCTCACTCGGGACAACTAATGAAAAACTGTTTTTT | CASSLGTTNEKLFF
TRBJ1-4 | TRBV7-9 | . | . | TGTGCCAGCAGCCGCCCCTCGGGACAACAACTGTTTTTT | CASSRPSGQQLFF
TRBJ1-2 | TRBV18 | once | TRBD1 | TGTGCCAGCTCACCGCCGGGACAGATAGCTAACTATGGCTACACCTTC | CASSPPGQIANYGYTF
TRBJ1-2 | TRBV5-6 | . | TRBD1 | TGTGCCAGCAGCTTACGGACAGGGGAAGGCGGCTACACCTTC | CASSLRTGEGGYTF
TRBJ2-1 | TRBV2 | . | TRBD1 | TGTGCCAGCGTTCAGGGGGTCAATGAGCAGTTCTTC | CASVQGVNEQFF
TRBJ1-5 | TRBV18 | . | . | TGTGCCAGCTCCGGGGAGCATAGCAATCAGCCCCAGCATTTT | CASSGEHSNQPQHF
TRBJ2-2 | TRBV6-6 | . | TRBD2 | TGTGCCAGCAGTCGGACTAGCGGGAGAAAGGGCGGGGAGCTGTTTTTT | CASSRTSGRKGGELFF
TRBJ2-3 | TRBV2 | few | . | TGTGCCAGCAGTGGAGGTAGCACAGATACGCAGTATTTT | CASSGGSTDTQYF
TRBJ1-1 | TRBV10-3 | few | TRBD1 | TGTGCCATCAGTGCCGGGACAGGCACTGAAGCTTTCTTT | CAISAGTGTEAFF